This entry lists 25 T cell receptor beta chains sequenced from one sample in a study of technical replicates of blood from a few donors. Sequencing used immunoSEQ multiplex PCR; TCRdb keeps in-frame clones, though not all of them. The sample shows 70,000 or so clones, over 80% of them seen only once. Sequenced input: PBMCs. All receptors derive from a human donor in good health. Some clones in this sample may be carry-over from other donors' samples.

The rearrangement uses TRBV7-6 and TRBJ2-3; 7 bases match TRBD1. The junction had 7 bases not matched to a gene; V was cut back by 5 bases and J by 2 bases. Per the germline V gene, CDR1 is SGHVS and CDR2 is FNYEAQ. The CDR3 length is 15 residues. CDR3 in DNA: TGTGCCAGCAGCCCCGACAGGGTTTCCACAGATACGCAGTATTTT. Amino acids: CASSPDRVSTDTQYF.

The rearrangement uses TRBV7-2 and TRBJ1-2; 9 bases match TRBD1. The length of the CDR3 is 14 residues. The V segment lost 3 bases and the J segment 7 bases; nucleotides outside the gene matches: 6. CDR1 and CDR2 from the germline V gene are SGHTA and FQGNSA. The CDR3 DNA is TGTGCCAGCAGCTTTACAGGGGGCGCCGGTGGCTACACCTTC. Residues: CASSFTGGAGGYTF. Based on the CDR3 plus reference TRBV7-2 and TRBJ1-2, the full variable domain is GAGVSQSPSNKVTEKGKDVELRCDPISGHTALYWYRQSLGQGLEFLIYFQGNSAPDKSGLPSDRFSAERTGGSVSTLTIQRTQQEDSAVYLCASSFTGGAGGYTFGSGTRLTVV.

J is TRBJ2-1 and V is TRBV4-1; 8 bases align to TRBD2. The CDR3 length is 15 residues. The junction had 7 bases not matched to a gene; V was cut back by 5 bases and J by 4 bases. Germline V gives CDR1 MGHRA, CDR2 YSYEKL. In nucleotides, the CDR3 is TGCGCCAGCAGCGGGGCGGGAGGCGCTTACAATGAGCAGTTCTTC. Its translation: CASSGAGGAYNEQFF.

This chain joins TRBV4-1 and TRBJ2-4; TRBD2 matches 8 bases. Germline V lookup: CDR1 MGHRA, CDR2 YSYEKL. The CDR3 is 16 amino acids. With 1 base clipped from V and 3 bases from J, the junction kept 5 bases outside the gene matches. CDR3 amino acids: CASSQVGGGVKNIQYF. CDR3 nucleotide sequence: TGCGCCAGCAGCCAAGTCGGGGGGGGCGTCAAAAACATTCAGTACTTC.

The rearrangement joins TRBV21-1 to TRBJ1-4. TRBV21-1 is deemed a pseudogene. This CDR3 comprises 16 residues. CDR3 DNA sequence: TGTGCCAGCAGCGCCGAGCCTGGGGGGGATGGGGAAAAACTGTTTTTT. It translates to CASSAEPGGDGEKLFF.

The chain carries TRBV12-5 and TRBJ1-5; TRBD1 agrees at 7 bases. Germline V gene data show CDR1 as LGHNT and CDR2 as FRNRAP. Losses at the gene ends were 6 bases for V and 3 bases for J; bases not matched to a gene: 5. CDR3 size: 14 residues. CDR3 in DNA: TGTGCTAGTGGACCCGACAGGGACAATCAGCCCCAGCATTTT. The encoded protein is CASGPDRDNQPQHF.

J is TRBJ2-7 and V is TRBV18, with D possibly being TRBD2 (6 bases). Germline CDR1 reads KGHSH; CDR2 reads LQKENI. CDR3 length: 14 residues. Trimming stripped 3 bases from V and 5 bases from J, with 14 bases between. CDR3 sequence (DNA): TGTGCCAGCTCACCCCCAGCGGGTACCAACGAGCAGTACTTC. This codes for CASSPPAGTNEQYF. Variable domain in full (rest from reference TRBV18 and TRBJ2-7): NAGVMQNPRHLVRRRGQEARLRCSPMKGHSHVYWYRQLPEEGLKFMVYLQKENIIDESGMPKERFSAEFPKEGPSILRIQQVVRGDSAAYFCASSPPAGTNEQYFGPGTRLTVT.

This clone is a singleton in its sample. The gene calls are TRBV7-6 and TRBJ2-7; 7 positions match TRBD1. V dropped 4 bases and J dropped 3; count of bases not matched to a gene: 9. The CDR3 runs 15 residues. CDR1 SGHVS and CDR2 FNYEAQ come from the germline V gene. This chain's CDR3 is CASSSVYRGHYEQYF. In DNA form, the CDR3 reads TGTGCCAGCAGCTCCGTTTACAGGGGACACTACGAGCAGTACTTC.

J is TRBJ2-7 and V is TRBV18; TRBD2 agrees at 16 bases. CDR3 length equals 16 residues. Germline V gene sequence: CDR1 KGHSH, CDR2 LQKENI. J gave up 5 bases and V 3 bases, and 4 bases lay outside the gene matches. The CDR3 nucleotides read TGTGCCAGCTCACCCGGGACTAGCGGGAGGGTCCACGAGCAGTACTTC. It is translated as CASSPGTSGRVHEQYF.

A few counts support this clone. The chain uses TRBV19 and TRBJ2-4, with 8 positions matching TRBD2. The CDR3 totals 17 residues. Germline V lookup: CDR1 LNHDA, CDR2 SQIVND (reference sequence). J gave up 3 bases and V 5 bases, and 12 bases lay outside the gene matches. The CDR3 protein is CASSLGGLAGIKNIQYF. The CDR3 bases are TGTGCCAGTAGTCTGGGAGGACTAGCAGGGATCAAAAACATTCAGTACTTC.

V usage is TRBV19 and J usage is TRBJ1-5, with D possibly being TRBD1 (5 bases). The CDR3 runs to 15 residues. Trimming removed 6 bases from V and 7 bases from J, with 19 bases in between. The V gene's germline CDR1 is LNHDA and CDR2 SQIVND (reference sequence). CDR3 sequence reads: CASRTRASPIQPQHF. In nucleotides, the CDR3 is TGTGCCAGTAGAACCAGGGCAAGTCCCATCCAGCCCCAGCATTTT.

The rearrangement uses TRBV5-1 and TRBJ2-2; D unresolved. The CDR3 is 13 amino acids. Trimming shortened V by 7 bases and J by 5 bases, and 12 bases separated the two germline ends. CDR1 is SGHRS and CDR2 is YFSETQ in the germline V gene. The CDR3 DNA follows: TGCGCCAGCGAGAAAGACACAACCGGGGAGCTGTTTTTT. This translates into CASEKDTTGELFF.

The chain recombines TRBV30 with TRBJ2-7; the match to TRBD2 covers 8 bases. The trim removed 1 base at V and 6 bases at J, leaving 5 bases unmatched. The germline gives CDR1 GTSNPN, CDR2 SVGIG (reference sequence). The CDR3 sequence is 13 residues long. The CDR3 nucleotides read TGTGCCTGGAGTGGTGCGGGGGGTGGCGAGCAGTACTTC. The encoded protein is CAWSGAGGGEQYF.

This clone has a single count. V gene TRBV30 combines with J gene TRBJ1-6; D is ambiguous. V lost 3 bases to trimming and J lost 4 bases, with 10 bases between them. This CDR3 is built from 14 residues. Germline assignment: CDR1 GTSNPN and CDR2 SVGIG (reference sequence). CDR3 nucleotides: TGTGCCTGGAGATCATGGCAGTATAATTCACCCCTCCACTTT. Its translation is CAWRSWQYNSPLHF.

This clone was picked up one time. V is TRBV4-2 and J is TRBJ2-3; the match to TRBD2 covers 10 bases. The CDR3 runs 19 residues. Trimming at V came to 0 bases and at J to 1 base, leaving 10 bases not matched to a gene. The germline V gene encodes CDR1 LGHNA and CDR2 YNFKEQ. The CDR3 is CASSQEYKTGTSGTDTQYF. The CDR3 DNA reads as TGTGCCAGCAGCCAAGAGTACAAAACCGGGACTAGCGGCACAGATACGCAGTATTTT.

This chain joins TRBV6-6 and TRBJ2-3; TRBD1 agrees at 9 bases. Per the germline V gene, CDR1 is MNHNY and CDR2 is SVGAGI (reference sequence). The CDR3 has 15 amino acids. The V and J ends lost 0 bases and 12 bases, in that order; junction bases with no gene match: 10. The CDR3: CASSYSTSGTGSQYF. In DNA form, the CDR3 reads TGTGCCAGCAGTTACTCGACCTCCGGGACAGGGTCACAGTATTTT.

V is TRBV11-2 and J is TRBJ2-5; D gene uncertain. The germline V gene encodes CDR1 SGHAT and CDR2 FQNNGV. The CDR3 runs to 13 residues. Between the trimmed V and J ends, which lost 1 base and 3 bases, there was a span of 6 bases. The CDR3 spells CASSLGTEETQYF. The DNA for the CDR3 is TGTGCCAGCAGCTTAGGCACAGAAGAGACCCAGTACTTC.

The chain carries TRBV14 and TRBJ1-1, with no clear D. The CDR3 covers 14 residues. Germline values: CDR1 SGHDN, CDR2 FVKESK. The V end lost 1 base, the J end lost 2 bases, and 8 bases lay between the germline ends. The CDR3 DNA sequence: TGTGCCAGCAGCCAAGGAGCGGGTAACACTGAAGCTTTCTTT. Translation: CASSQGAGNTEAFF. The variable domain in full, with the rest retrieved from reference TRBV14 and TRBJ1-1, is EAGVTQFPSHSVIEKGQTVTLRCDPISGHDNLYWYRRVMGKEIKFLLHFVKESKQDESGMPNNRFLAERTGGTYSTLKVQPAELEDSGVYFCASSQGAGNTEAFFGQGTRLTVV.

The V call is TRBV7-9, the J call TRBJ1-5; 11 bases fit TRBD1. Germline CDR1 and CDR2: SEHNR and FQNEAQ (reference sequence). This CDR3 spans 16 amino acids. The V gene end was trimmed by 1 base and the J gene end by 6 bases; junction bases not matched to a gene: 5. The DNA of the CDR3 is TGTGCCAGCAGCTTAGGGACAGGGGGCGTAGGTCAGCCCCAGCATTTT. This codes for CASSLGTGGVGQPQHF.

The chain links TRBV7-2 to TRBJ1-1; D uncertain. Germline V gene sequence: CDR1 SGHTA, CDR2 FQGNSA. The length of the CDR3 is 14 residues. V was pared by 4 bases and J by 2 bases, with 11 bases between. CDR3 region: CASSSSGRNTEAFF. Here the CDR3 DNA reads TGTGCCAGCAGCTCATCGGGTCGAAACACTGAAGCTTTCTTT.

This clone is a singleton in its sample. The J gene is TRBJ1-5, the V gene TRBV4-1; D unclear. The length of the CDR3 is 16 residues. Trimming removed 0 bases at V and 0 bases at J, with 9 bases between. Per germline, CDR1 MGHRA and CDR2 YSYEKL. The CDR3 coding sequence is TGCGCCAGCAGCCAAGATGTGCACAGTAGCAATCAGCCCCAGCATTTT. This translates into CASSQDVHSSNQPQHF.

This clone was recorded only once. The chain carries TRBV10-3 and TRBJ2-7; 7 positions agree with TRBD1. The CDR3 runs to 13 residues. Trimming took 11 bases from V and 5 from J; bases not matched to a gene: 12. CDR1 is ENHRY and CDR2 is SYGVKD in the germline V gene. The CDR3 sequence is CAPSPTGSHEQYF. In DNA, the CDR3 is TGTGCCCCCTCCCCGACAGGGTCCCACGAGCAGTACTTC.

J is TRBJ2-7 and V is TRBV12-5, with D perhaps matching TRBD1 (6 bases). V was cut by 8 bases and J by 2 bases, with 10 bases left in between. The length of the CDR3 is 12 residues. Germline CDR1 and CDR2: LGHNT and FRNRAP. For the CDR3, the DNA is TGTGCTAGTTCAGGGGCCCCCTACGAGCAGTACTTC. Translation gives CASSGAPYEQYF.

This rearrangement joins TRBV10-3 to TRBJ2-7; TRBD2 matches 9 bases. The CDR3 has 16 amino acids. Germline CDR1 reads ENHRY; CDR2 reads SYGVKD. Losses at the gene ends were 0 bases for V and 0 bases for J; bases not matched to a gene: 3. The CDR3 sequence is CAISESTSGSSYEQYF. CDR3 bases: TGTGCCATCAGTGAGTCGACTAGCGGAAGCTCCTACGAGCAGTACTTC.

The chain uses TRBV4-2 and TRBJ1-1; 9 bases fit TRBD1. The CDR3 sequence is 15 residues long. V was pared by 1 base and J by 7 bases, with 7 bases of the junction left unmatched. Germline values: CDR1 LGHNA, CDR2 YNFKEQ. CDR3 DNA sequence: TGTGCCAGCAGCCAAGGACCGGACAGGGGAAATGAAGCTTTCTTT. It codes for CASSQGPDRGNEAFF.